This T cell receptor beta chain derives from a study of shared clonotypes between healthy human individuals. Data came from immunoSEQ multiplex PCR; TCRdb stores just in-frame clones and leaves some out. The sample has 450,000 to 650,000 clones, around 77% seen once. Caucasian adults living in Nashville, Tennessee, provided all samples. The CDR3 is made up of 12 amino acids. V dropped 2 bases and J dropped 4 bases, with 5 bases sitting between them. Germline CDR1 and CDR2: KGHSH and LQKENI. Remarks on this clone: Other DNA sequences within the sample encode an identical CDR3.

This chain links TRBV18 with TRBJ1-2; D gene unclear. Sequenced: PBMCs. The source of this sequence is a woman in her 40s in good health. Some clones in this sample may be carry-over from other donors' samples. CDR3 sequence: CASSPDSYGYTF. The DNA for the CDR3 is TGTGCCAGCTCACCAGATAGCTATGGCTACACCTTC.